The 17 T cell receptor beta chains presented below share a single source sample, sequenced in a study of esophageal squamous cell carcinoma tumors. Amplification combined a P20EA primer and a TCR alpha or TCR beta constant-region primer, then a nested second PCR used CA2 or CB2. Unbiased adaptor ligation RT-PCR amplified the TCR genes, and a polyT18-containing BSL-18E primer primed reverse transcription. TCRdb reprocessed the 5' RACE reads with MiXCR, giving one entry per CDR3 protein. This table holds 6,100 or so distinct CDR3 sequences, 20% to 25% found once. Sequencing was performed on tumor tissue. These TCRs come from a man aged 50-85 years with esophageal squamous cell carcinoma.

There are a few counts of this clonotype. This could be a read error, since a much larger clone is one nucleotide away. The J gene is TRBJ2-6, the V gene TRBV6-1, with a possible D match to TRBD2 (6 bases). Germline values: CDR1 MNHNS, CDR2 SASEGT. The CDR3 extends over 12 amino acids. The CDR3 is CATLRIPAGGPF. The DNA of the CDR3 is TGTGCCACCCTGCGTATACCAGCGGGCGGTCCTTTC.

This clonotype was detected ten times or more. The rearrangement uses TRBV28 and TRBJ2-7, with D tentatively TRBD1 or TRBD2 (5 bases each). This CDR3 has 13 amino acids. CDR1 and CDR2 (germline): MDHEN, SYDVKM. Trimming stripped 7 bases from V and 7 bases from J, with 17 bases between. Here the CDR3 reads CASTTGTAREQYF. CDR3 bases: TGTGCCAGCACAACCGGGACGGCGAGGGAGCAGTACTTC.

A few counts support this clonotype. The gene calls are TRBV5-1 and TRBJ1-4; no definite D call. The CDR3 totals 13 residues. Germline lookup yields CDR1 SGHRS and CDR2 YFSETQ. Trimming stripped 5 bases from V and 5 bases from J, with 10 bases between. CDR3 nucleotide sequence: TGCGCCAGCAGGTTCACCTCGAATGAAAAACTGTTTTTT. Protein product: CASRFTSNEKLFF. Supplemented by reference TRBV5-1 and TRBJ1-4, the full variable domain reads KAGVTQTPRYLIKTRGQQVTLSCSPISGHRSVSWYQQTPGQGLQFLFEYFSETQRNKGNFPGRFSGRQFSNSRSEMNVSTLELGDSALYLCASRFTSNEKLFFGSGTQLSVL.

By share of the sample, this clonotype is medium-sized. The chain's CDR3 is CASSVGIAGANTGELFF. The CDR3 nucleotides are TGTGCCAGCAGCGTAGGAATTGCGGGAGCGAACACCGGGGAGCTGTTTTTT. This chain uses TRBV9 with TRBJ2-2, with 7 bases matching TRBD2. V lost 0 bases to trimming and J lost 0 bases; unmatched junction nucleotides: 5. Germline V gene sequence: CDR1 SGDLS, CDR2 YYNGEE. The length of the CDR3 is 17 residues.

This clonotype was counted only a few times. The genes are TRBV6-6 and TRBJ2-3; D gene uncertain. V dropped 5 bases and J dropped 7 bases, with 16 bases sitting between them. The CDR3 runs to 14 residues. Germline-derived CDR1 and CDR2 are MNHNY and SVGAGI (reference sequence). This CDR3 reads CASSTRNLGNTQYF. The DNA for the CDR3 is TGTGCCAGCAGTACACGTAATTTAGGAAATACGCAGTATTTT.

The CDR3 coding sequence is TGTGCCAGCAGCTTGGTCGGGACTAGCGGGAGCAATGAGCAGTTCTTC. Its translation is CASSLVGTSGSNEQFF. The chain couples TRBV5-4 to TRBJ2-1; TRBD2 matches 14 bases. This CDR3 region has 16 residues. Germline CDR1 reads SGHNT; CDR2 reads YYREEE (reference sequence). J gave up 6 bases and V 0 bases, and 2 bases lay outside the gene matches.

Regarding this clonotype: One base away lies a much larger clone, so this may be a sequencing read error. The rearrangement joins TRBV20-1 to TRBJ2-5; TRBD1 aligns across 7 bases. Germline-derived CDR1 and CDR2 are DFQATT and SNEGSKA (reference sequence). V lost 6 bases to trimming and J lost 5 bases; unmatched junction nucleotides: 9. This CDR3 has 13 residues. CDR3 nucleotide sequence: TGCAGTGCCTGGATAGGGGGCCGGGAGACCCAGTACTTC. Its translation: CSAWIGGRETQYF.

This clonotype is classed as medium-sized. The chain recombines TRBV7-9 with TRBJ1-1, with 9 bases fitting TRBD1. The length of the CDR3 is 13 residues. Germline V gives CDR1 SEHNR, CDR2 FQNEAQ (reference sequence). Trimming at V came to 8 bases and at J to 1 base, leaving 2 bases not matched to a gene. CDR3 nucleotide sequence: TGTGCCAGCGAGACAGGGGGGAACACTGAAGCTTTCTTT. Its protein product is CASETGGNTEAFF.

This clonotype is medium-sized by share. The chain has TRBV7-3 and TRBJ2-1, with a tentative D call TRBD2 (5 bases). Trimming shortened V by 5 bases and J by 9 bases, and 17 bases separated the two germline ends. Per the germline V gene, CDR1 is SGHTA and CDR2 is FQGTGA. The length of the CDR3 is 14 residues. CDR3 bases: TGTGCCAGCAGCCCGAGGGCGAGTGAAAGTGAGCAGTTCTTC. Translating gives CASSPRASESEQFF. The full variable domain, completed using reference TRBV7-3 and TRBJ2-1, is GAGVSQTPSNKVTEKGKYVELRCDPISGHTALYWYRQSLGQGPEFLIYFQGTGAADDSGLPNDRFFAVRPEGSVSTLKIQRTERGDSAVYLCASSPRASESEQFFGPGTRLTVL.

The CDR3 protein is CASSQGNTEAFF. The DNA for the CDR3 is TGTGCCAGCAGCCAGGGGAACACTGAAGCTTTCTTT. The rearrangement joins TRBV28 to TRBJ1-1, with D tentatively TRBD1 (5 bases). Germline CDR1 reads MDHEN; CDR2 reads SYDVKM. Trimming pared 6 bases from V and 1 base from J, leaving 6 bases between. This CDR3 is 12 amino acids long. The variable domain in full, completed from reference TRBV28 and TRBJ1-1, reads DVKVTQSSRYLVKRTGEKVFLECVQDMDHENMFWYRQDPGLGLRLIYFSYDVKMKEKGDIPEGYSVSREKKERFSLILESASTNQTSMYLCASSQGNTEAFFGQGTRLTVV.

V gene TRBV5-1 combines with J gene TRBJ2-1; tentative D call: TRBD2 (6 bases). V was pared by 3 bases and J by 4 bases, with 17 bases between. This CDR3 has 16 residues. Germline V gene sequence: CDR1 SGHRS, CDR2 YFSETQ. The CDR3 loop reads CASSYLSGTGYNEQFF. The CDR3 DNA reads TGCGCCAGCAGCTACCTTTCCGGGACTGGGTACAATGAGCAGTTCTTC.

This clonotype was counted many times. The V call is TRBV3-1, the J call TRBJ2-7; the match to TRBD2 covers 12 bases. The CDR3 totals 13 residues. Germline V CDR1 and CDR2: LGHDT, YNNKEL (reference sequence). V trimming: 4 bases; J trimming: 12 bases; junction bases outside the gene matches: 7. CDR3 residues: CASSLRLAGAVYF. As DNA, the CDR3 is TGTGCCAGCAGCCTCCGACTAGCGGGAGCCGTGTACTTC.

This clonotype has only a few counts. The chain links TRBV7-6 to TRBJ2-3, with D tentatively TRBD2 (6 bases). Trimming left V 1 base short and J 3 bases short, with 11 bases between. The CDR3 runs to 15 residues. Per the germline V gene, CDR1 is SGHVS and CDR2 is FNYEAQ. The CDR3 reads CASSLGVRGTDTQYF. The CDR3 DNA is TGTGCCAGCAGCTTAGGGGTCCGGGGGACAGATACGCAGTATTTT.

This clonotype has just one count. The chain is built from TRBV6-2 or TRBV6-3 and TRBJ2-5, with TRBD2 matching 8 bases. V lost 3 bases and J lost 8; bases outside the gene matches: 8. Germline V lookup: CDR1 MNHEY, CDR2 SVGEGT. The CDR3 totals 14 residues. Written as DNA, the CDR3 is TGTGCCAGCAGTTATCAACTAGCGGAAAGCACCCAGTACTTC. Protein sequence: CASSYQLAESTQYF.

By sample share, this clonotype is large (0.1 to 1%). In DNA, the CDR3 is TGTGCCAGCGCGGGGGAGGTTGCCAAAAACATTCAGTACTTC. Protein sequence: CASAGEVAKNIQYF. The genes are TRBV2 and TRBJ2-4, with 7 bases fitting TRBD2. This CDR3 contains 14 residues. Germline trimming cut 8 bases from V and 1 base from J; bases unmatched to any gene: 5. CDR1 is SNHLY and CDR2 is FYNNEI in the germline V gene.

The chain recombines TRBV3-1 with TRBJ1-5; 8 nucleotides match TRBD1. There are 16 residues in the CDR3. CDR1 and CDR2 from the germline V gene are LGHDT and YNNKEL (reference sequence). Unmatched junction bases numbered 7, after V lost 1 base and J lost 5 bases. The CDR3 sequence is CASSQAPQGAYQPQHF. The DNA for the CDR3 is TGTGCCAGCAGCCAAGCCCCCCAGGGGGCCTATCAGCCCCAGCATTTT.

Relative to its sample, this clonotype is medium-sized. The rearrangement links TRBV5-1 to TRBJ2-1; 11 bases are shared with TRBD2. With 4 bases clipped from V and 3 bases from J, the junction kept 3 bases outside the gene matches. The CDR3 is 15 residues long. The germline V gene has CDR1 SGHRS and CDR2 YFSETQ. CDR3 loop: CASSGGLAVYNEQFF. CDR3 sequence (DNA): TGCGCCAGCAGCGGGGGACTAGCGGTCTACAATGAGCAGTTCTTC.